Below are 32 T cell receptor beta chains sequenced from a single sample in a study of type 1 regulatory T cells. Study-wide findings and caveats: Type 1 regulatory T cells had a more restricted TCR repertoire than non-type 1 regulatory T cells.

TCRdb itself ran the reads through MiXCR, one entry per CDR3 protein. Of tens of thousands of distinct CDR3 sequences listed, less than 25% are singletons. Their antigen targets remain unknown. Sequencing input: cultured type 1 regulatory T (Tr1) cells, either the whole culture or a sorted fraction (not recorded which). These receptors all come from a human donor in good health.

Many counts were recorded for this clonotype. A junction boundary mismatches the germline segment, possibly from a read error. This chain joins TRBV5-1 and TRBJ2-3, with a tentative D call TRBD2 (5 bases). The germline gives CDR1 SGHRS, CDR2 YFSETQ. The CDR3 covers 13 residues. The CDR3 reads CASSGGSTDTQYF. CDR3 coding DNA: TGTGCCAGCTCAGGCGGGAGCACAGATACGCAGTATTTT.

This rearrangement joins TRBV18 to TRBJ2-2, with TRBD1 as a possible D gene (6 bases). The CDR3 loop spans 14 amino acids. Germline CDR1 reads KGHSH; CDR2 reads LQKENI. Trimming took off 5 bases at V and 5 bases at J, with 12 bases between the two ends. CDR3 sequence: CASSINRETGELFF. CDR3 sequence (DNA): TGTGCCAGCTCAATCAACAGGGAAACCGGGGAGCTGTTTTTT.

The chain carries TRBV7-2 and TRBJ2-1; D remains ambiguous. Germline V CDR1 and CDR2: SGHTA, FQGNSA. Trimming pared 4 bases from V and 10 bases from J, leaving 8 bases between. The CDR3 is 11 residues long. CDR3 sequence: CASSSQYEQFF. In nucleotides, the CDR3 is TGTGCCAGCAGCTCGCAATACGAGCAGTTCTTC.

This clonotype occurred a few times. The genes are TRBV7-3 and TRBJ2-6; 7 nucleotides line up with TRBD2. V was clipped by 8 bases and J by 2 bases; unmatched bases: 6. The germline gives CDR1 SGHTA, CDR2 FQGTGA. This CDR3 has 15 residues. The CDR3 region has the DNA TGTGCCAGCCGCGGGGGTCTCCCTGGGGCCAACGTCCTGACTTTC. It is translated as CASRGGLPGANVLTF.

V usage is TRBV5-1 and J usage is TRBJ1-1, with D hard to call. Germline V gene data show CDR1 as SGHRS and CDR2 as YFSETQ. The CDR3 sequence is 14 residues long. Trimming pared 0 bases from V and 3 bases from J, leaving 9 bases between. The CDR3 loop is CASSLGNGDTEAFF. The CDR3 coding sequence is TGCGCCAGCAGCTTGGGTAACGGCGACACTGAAGCTTTCTTT.

The chain links TRBV5-1 to TRBJ2-4; weak D call: TRBD1 (5 bases). This CDR3 has 17 amino acids. Trimming took 3 bases from V and 1 from J, leaving 17 bases between them. Looked up from germline, CDR1 is SGHRS and CDR2 is YFSETQ. DNA of the CDR3: TGCGCCAGCAGCTCGATAGACAGCCCTGATGCCAAAAACATTCAGTACTTC. Translation: CASSSIDSPDAKNIQYF.

This chain joins TRBV7-9 and TRBJ1-2; D call uncertain. CDR3 size: 14 residues. Trimming took off 5 bases at V and 7 bases at J, with 17 bases between the two ends. Germline assignment: CDR1 SEHNR and CDR2 FQNEAQ (reference sequence). In DNA, the CDR3 is TGTGCCAGCAGCCCCCGGGCTTCTTCTCGTGGCTACACCTTC. As protein: CASSPRASSRGYTF.

The chain has TRBV27 and TRBJ1-5; no clear D gene. V was shortened by 8 bases and J by 6 bases, with 14 bases between the two germline ends. The CDR3 spans 13 residues. Germline lookup yields CDR1 MNHEY and CDR2 SMNVEV (reference sequence). CDR3 region: CASRPRPGQPQHF. CDR3 nucleotide sequence: TGTGCCAGCCGGCCGCGTCCTGGTCAGCCCCAGCATTTT.

The chain employs TRBV29-1 and TRBJ2-3; D is perhaps TRBD1 (5 bases). V was pared by 8 bases and J by 5 bases, with 14 bases between. The CDR3 spans 12 residues. Germline V CDR1 and CDR2: SQVTM, ANQGSEA. CDR3 in DNA: TGCAGCTTTACTTGCCAGGGAGATACGCAGTATTTT. It encodes CSFTCQGDTQYF.

This clonotype appeared a few times. The chain has TRBV20-1 and TRBJ2-5; D is unclear. Germline CDR1 and CDR2: DFQATT and SNEGSKA (reference sequence). Trimming shortened V by 1 base and J by 5 bases, and 8 bases separated the two germline ends. The CDR3 is made up of 12 amino acids. The CDR3 DNA sequence: TGCAGTGCTAGAGTTGGAGTGGAGACCCAGTACTTC. Protein: CSARVGVETQYF.

The rearrangement links TRBV24-1 to TRBJ2-1; tentatively, D is TRBD1 (6 bases). This CDR3 is built from 13 residues. Trimming took 1 base from V and 11 from J, leaving 11 bases between them. From germline, CDR1 is KGHDR and CDR2 SFDVKD. The CDR3 nucleotides read TGTGCCACCAGTGATTTACAACAGGGCAAGCAGTTCTTC. Translated: CATSDLQQGKQFF.

J is TRBJ1-1 and V is TRBV5-1, with D perhaps TRBD1 (5 bases). Trimming took off 0 bases at V and 3 bases at J, with 6 bases between the two ends. The CDR3 covers 13 residues. Germline V lookup: CDR1 SGHRS, CDR2 YFSETQ. CDR3 sequence (DNA): TGCGCCAGCAGCTTGGGACAGTACACTGAAGCTTTCTTT. This translates into CASSLGQYTEAFF. The full variable domain, completed using reference TRBV5-1 and TRBJ1-1, is KAGVTQTPRYLIKTRGQQVTLSCSPISGHRSVSWYQQTPGQGLQFLFEYFSETQRNKGNFPGRFSGRQFSNSRSEMNVSTLELGDSALYLCASSLGQYTEAFFGQGTRLTVV.

This clonotype was seen ten or more times. The chain is built from TRBV18 and TRBJ2-7; TRBD2 might be the D (5 bases). CDR1 and CDR2 from the germline V gene are KGHSH and LQKENI. The CDR3 sequence is 14 residues long. Deletions cut 3 bases from V and 7 bases from J, with 16 bases between. For the CDR3, the DNA is TGTGCCAGCTCACCCCCCCGGACTCATGGTGAGCAGTACTTC. Translating gives CASSPPRTHGEQYF. The whole variable domain, remainder taken from reference TRBV18 and TRBJ2-7, is NAGVMQNPRHLVRRRGQEARLRCSPMKGHSHVYWYRQLPEEGLKFMVYLQKENIIDESGMPKERFSAEFPKEGPSILRIQQVVRGDSAAYFCASSPPRTHGEQYFGPGTRLTVT.

This clonotype was detected once. The chain recombines TRBV6-2 or TRBV6-3 with TRBJ2-5; no clear D. V lost 5 bases and J 6 bases, leaving 10 bases between the germline ends. The CDR3 runs to 12 residues. Germline lookup yields CDR1 MNHEY and CDR2 SVGEGT. The CDR3 is CASSPPYKTQYF. CDR3 sequence (DNA): TGTGCCAGCAGTCCGCCCTACAAGACCCAGTACTTC.

This clonotype was seen repeatedly, ten times or more. This chain uses TRBV30 with TRBJ2-5; the D gene is possibly TRBD2 (6 bases). CDR3 length: 14 amino acids. The ends were cut back, 5 bases at V and 1 base at J, with 14 bases in the middle. Per germline, CDR1 GTSNPN and CDR2 SVGIG (reference sequence). The CDR3 nucleotides read TGTGCCTGGTCAAGGACGGGAGCCCAAGAGACCCAGTACTTC. Its protein product is CAWSRTGAQETQYF.

This clonotype was recorded a few times. The rearrangement links TRBV29-1 to TRBJ2-5; the match to TRBD2 covers 8 bases. Germline CDR1 SQVTM, CDR2 ANQGSEA. Unmatched junction bases numbered 2, after V lost 7 bases and J lost 1 base. The CDR3 is 12 residues long. CDR3 region: CSAGTSQETQYF. CDR3 nucleotide sequence: TGCAGCGCCGGGACTAGCCAAGAGACCCAGTACTTC.

This sequence joins TRBV27 and TRBJ2-7; D uncertain. V lost 3 bases to trimming and J lost 1 base, with 13 bases between them. The CDR3 covers 15 residues. Germline V gene sequence: CDR1 MNHEY, CDR2 SMNVEV (reference sequence). Here the CDR3 reads CASSLVIDPSYEQYF. As DNA, the CDR3 is TGTGCCAGCAGTTTGGTAATCGACCCTTCCTACGAGCAGTACTTC.

This clonotype was picked up a small number of times. The rearrangement uses TRBV7-9 and TRBJ2-1; D may be TRBD1 (5 bases). Germline V gene lookup returns CDR1 SEHNR and CDR2 FQNEAQ (reference sequence). V was trimmed by 8 bases and J by 7 bases, leaving 6 bases between them. The CDR3 totals 10 residues. The DNA for the CDR3 is TGTGCCAGCGGGGCTAATGAGCAGTTCTTC. Translating it yields CASGANEQFF. Together with reference TRBV7-9 and TRBJ2-1, the CDR3 gives the full variable domain: DTGVSQNPRHKITKRGQNVTFRCDPISEHNRLYWYRQTLGQGPEFLTYFQNEAQLEKSRLLSDRFSAERPKGSFSTLEIQRTEQGDSAMYLCASGANEQFFGPGTRLTVL.

This chain uses TRBV19 with TRBJ2-2; D is perhaps TRBD2 (6 bases). The germline CDR1 and CDR2 sequences are LNHDA and SQIVND (reference sequence). This CDR3 is built from 14 residues. V lost 6 bases and J 4 bases, leaving 12 bases between the germline ends. The CDR3 is CASRYGGGTGELFF. The CDR3 DNA reads as TGTGCCAGTAGGTACGGGGGAGGCACCGGGGAGCTGTTTTTT.

The chain has TRBV14 and TRBJ2-3; D ambiguous. CDR1 and CDR2 from the germline V gene are SGHDN and FVKESK. Trimming cost V 1 base and J 0 bases, with 17 bases left between them. CDR3 size: 18 residues. The CDR3 DNA is TGTGCCAGCAGCCAAGTCCCGATGACTGGCGCGAGCACAGATACGCAGTATTTT. Translated: CASSQVPMTGASTDTQYF.

This clonotype has only a few counts. This chain connects TRBV5-1 to TRBJ1-1, with D possibly TRBD1 on 6 matching bases. Trimming cost V 6 bases and J 1 base, with 13 bases left between them. Germline loops: CDR1 SGHRS, CDR2 YFSETQ. The CDR3 extends over 14 amino acids. The CDR3 sequence: CASKMEGGNTEAFF. CDR3 DNA: TGCGCCAGCAAGATGGAGGGGGGGAACACTGAAGCTTTCTTT.

The CDR3 loop is CAISVTGPPQETQYF. CDR3 nucleotide sequence: TGTGCCATCAGCGTAACCGGGCCGCCCCAAGAGACCCAGTACTTC. The genes are TRBV10-3 and TRBJ2-5, with no clear D. Germline V gene sequence: CDR1 ENHRY, CDR2 SYGVKD. This CDR3 has 15 amino acids. Trimming shortened V by 6 bases and J by 1 base, and 15 bases separated the two germline ends.

The rearrangement links TRBV20-1 to TRBJ1-1; a weak D match, TRBD1 (6 bases). The CDR3 runs to 14 residues. The germline V and J ends were trimmed by 6 bases and 4 bases, with 18 bases remaining between them. CDR1 is DFQATT, CDR2 SNEGSKA, per germline (reference sequence). The CDR3 DNA reads as TGCAGTGCGAGTGGAAGGGGACACCTCACTGAAGCTTTCTTT. This codes for CSASGRGHLTEAFF.

The rearrangement links TRBV12-3 or TRBV12-4 to TRBJ1-2; no reliable D call. The CDR3 runs 14 residues. Trimming pared 5 bases from V and 5 bases from J, leaving 15 bases between. The CDR3 sequence is CASSRASILYGYTF. CDR3 coding DNA: TGTGCCAGCAGTCGGGCCTCTATACTTTATGGCTACACCTTC.

The V gene is TRBV11-2, the J gene TRBJ1-5; D gene unclear. Trimming left V 4 bases short and J 6 bases short, with 16 bases between. The CDR3 length is 15 residues. CDR1 is SGHAT, CDR2 FQNNGV, per germline. The DNA of the CDR3 is TGTGCCAGCAGCTCCGGGCCCGGAGGCAGTCAGCCCCAGCATTTT. This sequence encodes CASSSGPGGSQPQHF.

This chain uses TRBV5-1 with TRBJ2-1; 10 bases align to TRBD2. There are 15 residues in the CDR3. Germline loops: CDR1 SGHRS, CDR2 YFSETQ. After removal of 0 bases from V and 8 bases from J, the junction contained 5 bases not matched to a gene. Here the CDR3 reads CASSLGTSGTHEQFF. The CDR3 DNA reads as TGCGCCAGCAGCTTGGGAACTAGCGGGACCCATGAGCAGTTCTTC.

V is TRBV20-1 and J is TRBJ2-3; the D gene is possibly TRBD1 (5 bases). Trimming removed 4 bases from V and 6 bases from J, with 11 bases in between. CDR1 DFQATT and CDR2 SNEGSKA come from the germline V gene (reference sequence). The CDR3 runs 12 residues. The chain's CDR3 is CSATGNHDTQYF. DNA of the CDR3: TGCAGTGCTACAGGGAATCATGATACGCAGTATTTT.

This clonotype appeared a few times. J is TRBJ2-5 and V is TRBV5-1; D gene unclear. This CDR3 spans 13 amino acids. V was shortened by 0 bases and J by 4 bases, with 7 bases between the two germline ends. CDR1 and CDR2 (germline): SGHRS, YFSETQ. CDR3 region: CASSLDLVETQYF. CDR3 DNA: TGCGCCAGCAGCTTGGATCTAGTAGAGACCCAGTACTTC.

This chain uses TRBV6-1 with TRBJ2-7; TRBD2 might be the D (6 bases). The CDR3 covers 14 residues. CDR1 is MNHNS, CDR2 SASEGT, per germline. The V gene lost 7 bases and the J gene lost 1 base, with 14 bases spanning the gap. The CDR3 loop reads CASILTAGSYEQYF. CDR3 bases: TGTGCCAGCATTCTCACCGCGGGGTCCTACGAGCAGTACTTC.

This clonotype appeared a few times. The rearrangement links TRBV27 to TRBJ1-5; D is perhaps TRBD1 (5 bases). Trimming stripped 3 bases from V and 5 bases from J, with 8 bases between. The CDR3 has 13 amino acids. Germline V gene lookup returns CDR1 MNHEY and CDR2 SMNVEV (reference sequence). The CDR3 is CASSFEGYQPQHF. The CDR3 DNA reads TGTGCCAGCAGTTTTGAGGGGTATCAGCCCCAGCATTTT.

This clonotype has a handful of counts. The rearrangement links TRBV5-1 to TRBJ2-7, with TRBD2 matching 9 bases. Germline trimming cut 1 base from V and 11 bases from J; bases unmatched to any gene: 13. The germline V gene has CDR1 SGHRS and CDR2 YFSETQ. There are 15 residues in the CDR3. In nucleotides, the CDR3 is TGCGCCAGCAGCTTGATCGCGGGAGGGCCCGAGGTTGAGTACTTC. Protein: CASSLIAGGPEVEYF.

The chain combines TRBV5-5 with TRBJ1-1; TRBD1 matches 7 bases. The CDR3 sequence is 14 residues long. V lost 5 bases and J lost 1; bases outside the gene matches: 5. The germline V gene has CDR1 SGHKS and CDR2 YYEKEE (reference sequence). The CDR3 DNA reads as TGTGCCAGCAGGATTCAGGGGGGGAACACTGAAGCTTTCTTT. Translated: CASRIQGGNTEAFF.